The clone carrying this T cell receptor (beta chain) was observed at least ten times. The target antigen is unknown. This CDR3 comprises 13 residues. Trimming took off 7 bases at V and 1 base at J, with 7 bases between the two ends. CDR1 and CDR2 (germline): MNHNS, SASEGT. These data belong to a study of T cells in Graves' hyperthyroidism and ophthalmopathy. Broader study findings: Separation of ophthalmopathy from stable hyperthyroidism was achieved by a 13 V-J model.

Among the patients, aged 18 to 65, hyperthyroidism was newly diagnosed and had lasted under 2 months. The diagnostic basis comprised clinical symptoms, serum thyroxine and TRAb, thyroid ultrasound and orbital computed tomography. What was amplified from RNA transcripts were TCR beta CDR3 regions. HTBI primers were the set used in a first-round RT-PCR of the TCR CDR3. TCRdb called the multiplex PCR reads again in MiXCR, with one record for every CDR3 protein. The data contain about 280,000 distinct CDR3 sequences, less than 30% of them singletons. The sequence was collected from a middle-aged man with Graves' hyperthyroidism that later progressed to Graves' ophthalmopathy. The sequencing sample was made of blood. The chain couples TRBV6-1 to TRBJ2-2; possibly TRBD2 for D (5 bases). CDR3 amino acids: CASTEVNTGELFF. The CDR3 nucleotides are TGTGCCAGCACGGAGGTGAACACCGGGGAGCTGTTTTTT.